This T cell receptor beta chain was obtained from a study of a mutant IDH1 vaccine in newly diagnosed glioma listed by TCRdb under 2021. Describing the broader study: Across visits V03 through V10, patients got a total of eight vaccinations, given in weeks 1, 3, 5, 7, 11, 15, 19 and 23. Before enrollment, patients had received standard therapy of radiotherapy alone, temozolomide alone, or radiochemotherapy with temozolomide; most received the combination. Vaccination started 4-6 weeks after radiotherapy alone, or was given together with temozolomide cycles in the groups whose treatment included chemotherapy. Peripheral blood samples were drawn at six visits, namely V03 (baseline), V05, V07, V10, V12 and V13. Longitudinal TCRB deep sequencing was performed for about two dozen treated patients wherever samples were available for exploratory analyses. The approximately 32 treated patients were around 62% male and roughly 40% female, with a mean age of around 40 years. What the authors observed across the whole study: Vaccine-induced immune responses across multiple MHC alleles were detected in approximately 94% of patients. PBMC samples for TCRB deep sequencing were selected based on availability. Changes in the top peripheral T cell clonotypes picked up by TCRB sequencing did not appear to be linked to pseudoprogression. It was noted by the authors that analyses of patient blood samples could not be reproduced owing to sample limitations.

In the case of this clone: What antigen it recognizes has not been identified. Per-base quality was not reported, and no clone a single base away is much larger than it.

The germline V gene (reference sequence) yields GTSNPN for CDR1 and SVGIG for CDR2. V gives up 4 bases and J gives up 10 bases, and the segment between their germline ends measures 23 bases. The CDR3 holds 15 amino acids from the cysteine to the phenylalanine. CDR3 DNA is the only sequence kept; it has 45 bases, read in frame from the first base. The time point label for this specimen denotes: week 5, during vaccination. Each vaccine dose was 300 ug of a 20-mer mutant IDH1 peptide in Montanide, given subcutaneously with topical imiquimod. The donors had newly diagnosed IDH1-mutant astrocytomas of WHO grade 3 or 4 that showed loss of nuclear ATRX. The samples were drawn from NOA16, a multicentre, single-arm, open-label phase I trial in Germany that tested a mutant IDH1 peptide vaccine in humans for the first time. Genomic DNA for TCRB sequencing was extracted from EDTA blood using the DNeasy Blood and Tissue Kit.

Preparation of the library involved the immunoSEQ multiplex PCR assay. Rearranged TCR beta chain sequences were amplified with the hsTCRB Kit following the manufacturer's protocol. TCRB libraries were sequenced on an Illumina MiSeq. The published analysis was carried out like this. The proprietary platform of the kit vendor was used for demultiplexing, trimming and gene mapping. The table was pulled from immuneACCESS by TCRdb, which kept in-frame rearrangements only. Such tables lose some clones; where checked, under half of the loss comes from unresolved V genes, and the rest has no known cause. V, J and clone size are those of that table, while D and trimming were read from the DNA. The sample profile shows about 51,000 clones; over 75% of them were found once. The ten largest clonotypes hold 5.2% of the sample.

Source: PBMCs, taken from a glioma patient whose treatment included an IDH1 peptide vaccine. The rearranged segments are TRBV30 and TRBJ2-1, with the D gene too uncertain to name. The receptor was isolated from a man aged 50-59 years with glioma. The nucleotide sequence reads as follows: TGTGCCTGGACCCTCCCGGGCAGGTTAAGGTGGGAGCAGTTCTTC. Translated, this is CAWTLPGRLRWEQFF.